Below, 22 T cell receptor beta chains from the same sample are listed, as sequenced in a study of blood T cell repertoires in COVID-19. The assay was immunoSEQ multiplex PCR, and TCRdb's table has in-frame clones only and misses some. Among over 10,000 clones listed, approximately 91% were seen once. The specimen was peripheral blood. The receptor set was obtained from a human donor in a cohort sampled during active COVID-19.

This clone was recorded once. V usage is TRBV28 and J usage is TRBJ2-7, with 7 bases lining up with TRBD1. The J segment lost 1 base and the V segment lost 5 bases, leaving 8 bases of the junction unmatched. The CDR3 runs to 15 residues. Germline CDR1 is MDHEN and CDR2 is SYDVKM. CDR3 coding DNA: TGTGCCAGCAGTCCCGCCGGACAGGCGTCCTACGAGCAGTACTTC. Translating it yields CASSPAGQASYEQYF.

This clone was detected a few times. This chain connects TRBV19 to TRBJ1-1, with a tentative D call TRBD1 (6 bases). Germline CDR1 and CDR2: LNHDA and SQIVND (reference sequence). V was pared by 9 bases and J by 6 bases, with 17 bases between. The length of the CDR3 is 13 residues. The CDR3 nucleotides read TGTGCCAGCGCCTGGGACAAGGGCGCTGAAGCTTTCTTT. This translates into CASAWDKGAEAFF.

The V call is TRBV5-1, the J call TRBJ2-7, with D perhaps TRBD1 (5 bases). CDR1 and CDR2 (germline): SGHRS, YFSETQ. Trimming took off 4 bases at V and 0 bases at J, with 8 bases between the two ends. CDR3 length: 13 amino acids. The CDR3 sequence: CASSADNSYEQYF. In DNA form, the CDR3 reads TGCGCCAGCAGCGCGGACAACTCCTACGAGCAGTACTTC.

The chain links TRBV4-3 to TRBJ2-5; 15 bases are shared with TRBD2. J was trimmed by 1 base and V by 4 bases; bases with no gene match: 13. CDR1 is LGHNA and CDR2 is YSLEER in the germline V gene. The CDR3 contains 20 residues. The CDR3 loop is CASSLGFWGLAGGGQETQYF. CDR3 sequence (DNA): TGCGCCAGCAGCCTGGGATTCTGGGGACTAGCGGGGGGCGGCCAAGAGACCCAGTACTTC.

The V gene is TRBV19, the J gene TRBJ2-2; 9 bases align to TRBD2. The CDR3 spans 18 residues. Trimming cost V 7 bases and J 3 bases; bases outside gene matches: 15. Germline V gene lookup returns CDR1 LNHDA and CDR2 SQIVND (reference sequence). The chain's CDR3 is CASTRTSVIQGDTGELFF. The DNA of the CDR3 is TGTGCCAGTACTAGGACTAGCGTTATTCAGGGGGACACCGGGGAGCTGTTTTTT.

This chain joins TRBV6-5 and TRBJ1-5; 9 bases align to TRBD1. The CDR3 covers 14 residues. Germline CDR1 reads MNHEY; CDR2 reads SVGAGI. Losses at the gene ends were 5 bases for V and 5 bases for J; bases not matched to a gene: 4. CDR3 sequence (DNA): TGTGCCAGCAGTCCACGGACAGGGGATCAGCCCCAGCATTTT. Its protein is CASSPRTGDQPQHF.

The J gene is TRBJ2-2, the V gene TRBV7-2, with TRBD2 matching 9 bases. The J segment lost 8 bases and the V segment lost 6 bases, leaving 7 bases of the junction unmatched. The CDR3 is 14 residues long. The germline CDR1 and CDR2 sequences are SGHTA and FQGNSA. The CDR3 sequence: CASRPSGAVGELFF. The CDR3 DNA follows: TGTGCCAGCAGACCTAGCGGGGCCGTGGGGGAGCTGTTTTTT.

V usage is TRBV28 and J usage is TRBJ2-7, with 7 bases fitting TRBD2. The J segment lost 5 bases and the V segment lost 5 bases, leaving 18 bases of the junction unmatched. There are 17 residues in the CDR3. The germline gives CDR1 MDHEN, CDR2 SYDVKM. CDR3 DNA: TGTGCCAGCAGTCCACGAGTCGGACTAGGGAGTTGGCACGAGCAGTACTTC. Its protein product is CASSPRVGLGSWHEQYF.

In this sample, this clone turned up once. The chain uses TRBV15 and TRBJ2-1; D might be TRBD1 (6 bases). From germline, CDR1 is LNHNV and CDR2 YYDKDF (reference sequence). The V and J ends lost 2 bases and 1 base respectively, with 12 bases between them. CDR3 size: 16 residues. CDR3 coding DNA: TGTGCCACCAGCAGACCAGGGGAAAGATCCTACAATGAGCAGTTCTTC. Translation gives CATSRPGERSYNEQFF.

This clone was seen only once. CDR3 loop: CASSVQGAVGELFF. CDR3 DNA: TGTGCCAGTAGTGTACAGGGGGCGGTCGGGGAGCTGTTTTTT. J is TRBJ2-2 and V is TRBV19, with 9 bases identical to TRBD1. V gave up 5 bases and J gave up 7 bases; unmatched junction bases: 5. CDR1 LNHDA and CDR2 SQIVND come from the germline V gene (reference sequence). The CDR3 loop spans 14 amino acids.

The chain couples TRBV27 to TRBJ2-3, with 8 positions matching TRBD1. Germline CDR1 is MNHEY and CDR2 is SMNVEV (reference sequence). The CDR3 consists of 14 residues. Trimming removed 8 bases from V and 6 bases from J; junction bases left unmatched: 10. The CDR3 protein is CASAQGALLDTQYF. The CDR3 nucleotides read TGTGCCAGCGCCCAGGGGGCGTTGTTGGATACGCAGTATTTT.

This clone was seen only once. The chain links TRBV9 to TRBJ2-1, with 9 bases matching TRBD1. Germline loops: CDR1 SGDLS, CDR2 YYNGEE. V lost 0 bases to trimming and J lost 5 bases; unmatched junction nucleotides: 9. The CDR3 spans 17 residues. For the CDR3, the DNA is TGTGCCAGCAGCGTAGTATGGGACAGGGATATGAACAATGAGCAGTTCTTC. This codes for CASSVVWDRDMNNEQFF.

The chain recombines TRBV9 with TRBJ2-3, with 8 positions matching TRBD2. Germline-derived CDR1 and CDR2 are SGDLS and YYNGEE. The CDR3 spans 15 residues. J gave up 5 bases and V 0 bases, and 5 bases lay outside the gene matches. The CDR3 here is CASSVGGGLRDTQYF. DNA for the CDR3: TGTGCCAGCAGCGTAGGCGGGGGGTTGAGAGATACGCAGTATTTT. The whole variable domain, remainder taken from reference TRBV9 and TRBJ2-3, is DSGVTQTPKHLITATGQRVTLRCSPRSGDLSVYWYQQSLDQGLQFLIQYYNGEERAKGNILERFSAQQFPDLHSELNLSSLELGDSALYFCASSVGGGLRDTQYFGPGTRLTVL.

CDR3 protein: CASSNAKTSGSYEQYF. For the CDR3, the DNA is TGTGCCAGTAGCAATGCGAAGACTAGCGGATCCTACGAGCAGTACTTC. The V gene is TRBV19, the J gene TRBJ2-7, with TRBD2 matching 9 bases. V lost 6 bases, J lost 1 base, and 10 bases stayed unmatched. The CDR3 is 16 residues long. The germline V gene encodes CDR1 LNHDA and CDR2 SQIVND (reference sequence). The variable domain in full, with the rest retrieved from reference TRBV19 and TRBJ2-7, is DGGITQSPKYLFRKEGQNVTLSCEQNLNHDAMYWYRQDPGQGLRLIYYSQIVNDFQKGDIAEGYSVSREKKESFPLTVTSAQKNPTAFYLCASSNAKTSGSYEQYFGPGTRLTVT.

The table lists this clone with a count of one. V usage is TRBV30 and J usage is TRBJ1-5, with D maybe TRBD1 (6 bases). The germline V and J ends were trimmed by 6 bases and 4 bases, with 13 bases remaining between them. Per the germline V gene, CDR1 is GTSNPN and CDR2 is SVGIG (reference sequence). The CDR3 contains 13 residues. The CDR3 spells CACAFQGNQPQHF. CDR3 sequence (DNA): TGTGCCTGTGCTTTCCAGGGGAATCAGCCCCAGCATTTT. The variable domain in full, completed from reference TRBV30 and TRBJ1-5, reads SQTIHQWPATLVQPVGSPLSLECTVEGTSNPNLYWYRQAAGRGLQLLFYSVGIGQISSEVPQNLSASRPQDRQFILSSKKLLLSDSGFYLCACAFQGNQPQHFGDGTRLSIL.

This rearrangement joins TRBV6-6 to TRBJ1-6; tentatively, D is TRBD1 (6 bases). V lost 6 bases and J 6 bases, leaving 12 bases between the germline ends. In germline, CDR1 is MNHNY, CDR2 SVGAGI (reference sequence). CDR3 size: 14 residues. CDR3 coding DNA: TGTGCCAGCAGAGACCTCAGGGGTAATTCACCCCTCCACTTT. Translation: CASRDLRGNSPLHF.

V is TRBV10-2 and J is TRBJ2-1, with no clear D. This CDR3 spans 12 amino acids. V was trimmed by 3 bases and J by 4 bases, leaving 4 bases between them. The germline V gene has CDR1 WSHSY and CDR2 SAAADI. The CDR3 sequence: CASSDSYNEQFF. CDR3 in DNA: TGCGCCAGCAGTGATAGTTACAATGAGCAGTTCTTC.

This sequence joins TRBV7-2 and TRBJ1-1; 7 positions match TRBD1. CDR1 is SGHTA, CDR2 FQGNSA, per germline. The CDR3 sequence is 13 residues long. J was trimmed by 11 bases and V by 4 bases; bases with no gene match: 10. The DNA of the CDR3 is TGTGCCAGCAGCTCCCTGACAGGGAGATACGCTTTCTTT. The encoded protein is CASSSLTGRYAFF.

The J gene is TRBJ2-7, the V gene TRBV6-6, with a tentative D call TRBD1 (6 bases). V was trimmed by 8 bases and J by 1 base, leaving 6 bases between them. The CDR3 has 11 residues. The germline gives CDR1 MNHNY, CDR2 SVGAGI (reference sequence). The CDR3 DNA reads TGTGCCAGCGGACAGTCCTACGAGCAGTACTTC. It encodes CASGQSYEQYF.

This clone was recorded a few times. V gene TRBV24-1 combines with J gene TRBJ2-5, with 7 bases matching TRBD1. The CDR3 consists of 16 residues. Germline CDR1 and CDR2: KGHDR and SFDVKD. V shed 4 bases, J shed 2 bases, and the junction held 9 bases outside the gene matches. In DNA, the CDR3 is TGTGCCACCAGTGACAGACAGGGATCCGAGCAAGAGACCCAGTACTTC. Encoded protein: CATSDRQGSEQETQYF.

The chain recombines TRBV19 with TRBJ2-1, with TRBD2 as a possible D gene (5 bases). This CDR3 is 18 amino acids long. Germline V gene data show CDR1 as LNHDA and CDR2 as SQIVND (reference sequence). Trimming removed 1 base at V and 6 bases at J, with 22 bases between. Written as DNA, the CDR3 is TGTGCCAGTAGTATAGCGGGCTTCGGGGTTGGAAAAACCAATGAGCAGTTCTTC. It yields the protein CASSIAGFGVGKTNEQFF.

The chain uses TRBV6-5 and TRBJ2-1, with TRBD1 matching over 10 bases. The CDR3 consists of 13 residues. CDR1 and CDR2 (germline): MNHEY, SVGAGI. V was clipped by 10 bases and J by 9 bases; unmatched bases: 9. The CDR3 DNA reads TGTGCCACCGGCCGGGACAGGGGATCTGAGCAGTTCTTC. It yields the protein CATGRDRGSEQFF.